Listed here are 31 T cell receptor beta chains from one sample, sequenced in a study of brain T cells in children with intractable seizures. Repertoires were generated with immunoSEQ multiplex PCR, while TCRdb's copy carries only in-frame clones and drops some. The table has 110,000 or so clones, 94% seen once. Specimen: peripheral blood, collected at surgery. The receptors derive from a boy under three years old with hemimegalencephaly and intractable seizures.

This clone has only one observation. The J gene is TRBJ2-2, the V gene TRBV5-1, with TRBD2 matching 9 bases. Trimming took 3 bases from V and 6 from J; bases not matched to a gene: 3. This CDR3 contains 14 residues. Germline CDR1 SGHRS, CDR2 YFSETQ. Here the CDR3 DNA reads TGCGCCAGCAGCTACGGCGGGAGGGCCGGGGAGCTGTTTTTT. It codes for CASSYGGRAGELFF. Combining the CDR3 with reference TRBV5-1 and TRBJ2-2 gives the whole variable domain KAGVTQTPRYLIKTRGQQVTLSCSPISGHRSVSWYQQTPGQGLQFLFEYFSETQRNKGNFPGRFSGRQFSNSRSEMNVSTLELGDSALYLCASSYGGRAGELFFGEGSRLTVL.

This clone was observed a single time. The chain recombines TRBV7-3 with TRBJ2-1; a possible D gene is TRBD2 (5 bases). This CDR3 has 13 residues. In germline, CDR1 is SGHTA, CDR2 FQGTGA. The V end lost 3 bases, the J end lost 6 bases, and 9 bases lay between the germline ends. CDR3 protein: CASSFTTTNEQFF. The CDR3 DNA reads as TGTGCCAGCAGCTTTACGACTACCAATGAGCAGTTCTTC.

The genes are TRBV6-6 and TRBJ2-3, with TRBD2 matching over 12 bases. Germline trimming cut 6 bases from V and 5 bases from J; bases unmatched to any gene: 9. This CDR3 contains 16 residues. The germline V gene has CDR1 MNHNY and CDR2 SVGAGI (reference sequence). DNA of the CDR3: TGTGCCAGCAGCTTCGGACTAGCGGGATCGAAAGATACGCAGTATTTT. This gives the protein CASSFGLAGSKDTQYF.

The chain carries TRBV5-1 and TRBJ2-3, with 7 nucleotides matching TRBD1. Germline CDR1 and CDR2: SGHRS and YFSETQ. With 0 bases clipped from V and 0 bases from J, the junction kept 7 bases outside the gene matches. CDR3 length: 17 residues. The CDR3 bases are TGCGCCAGCAGCTTGGTTCCCAGGGGGATAAGCACAGATACGCAGTATTTT. Protein sequence: CASSLVPRGISTDTQYF.

The chain has TRBV15 and TRBJ2-1; 7 bases map to TRBD2. This CDR3 is 17 amino acids long. Germline V gene data show CDR1 as LNHNV and CDR2 as YYDKDF (reference sequence). J gave up 4 bases and V 5 bases, and 14 bases lay outside the gene matches. The CDR3 loop reads CATSRGPGLRPYNEQFF. CDR3 bases: TGTGCCACCAGCCGGGGACCGGGACTACGACCATACAATGAGCAGTTCTTC.

V gene TRBV6-1 combines with J gene TRBJ1-5; 10 bases align to TRBD1. J lost 7 bases, V lost 1 base, and 1 base had no gene match. CDR1 and CDR2 (germline): MNHNS, SASEGT. This CDR3 region has 14 residues. The CDR3 sequence: CASSEGGQGQPQHF. CDR3 coding DNA: TGTGCCAGCAGTGAAGGGGGACAGGGGCAGCCCCAGCATTTT.

This sequence joins TRBV10-3 and TRBJ2-7, with 10 nucleotides matching TRBD1. Germline CDR1 ENHRY, CDR2 SYGVKD. After removal of 1 base from V and 5 bases from J, the junction contained 5 bases not matched to a gene. The CDR3 loop spans 15 amino acids. CDR3 DNA sequence: TGTGCCATCAGTGAGTGGACAGGGGGTGTGGACGAGCAGTACTTC. Its translation is CAISEWTGGVDEQYF.

The J gene is TRBJ2-1, the V gene TRBV7-9; tentatively, D is TRBD2 (5 bases). V was shortened by 5 bases and J by 6 bases, with 11 bases between the two germline ends. CDR1 is SEHNR and CDR2 is FQNEAQ in the germline V gene (reference sequence). The CDR3 covers 13 residues. In nucleotides, the CDR3 is TGTGCCAGCAGCCAAGGAGGTGTCAATGAGCAGTTCTTC. Its translation is CASSQGGVNEQFF. The variable domain in full, completed from reference TRBV7-9 and TRBJ2-1, reads DTGVSQNPRHKITKRGQNVTFRCDPISEHNRLYWYRQTLGQGPEFLTYFQNEAQLEKSRLLSDRFSAERPKGSFSTLEIQRTEQGDSAMYLCASSQGGVNEQFFGPGTRLTVL.

The chain is built from TRBV19 and TRBJ1-5; no firm D call. The ends were cut back, 1 base at V and 2 bases at J, with 9 bases in the middle. CDR1 is LNHDA, CDR2 SQIVND, per germline (reference sequence). The CDR3 extends over 15 amino acids. CDR3 in amino acids: CASSIVGEGNQPQHF. The CDR3 DNA reads as TGTGCCAGTAGTATAGTCGGGGAGGGCAATCAGCCCCAGCATTTT. Looking up the rest from reference TRBV19 and TRBJ1-5 gives the full variable domain: DGGITQSPKYLFRKEGQNVTLSCEQNLNHDAMYWYRQDPGQGLRLIYYSQIVNDFQKGDIAEGYSVSREKKESFPLTVTSAQKNPTAFYLCASSIVGEGNQPQHFGDGTRLSIL.

The chain combines TRBV19 with TRBJ1-5, with no clear D. This CDR3 comprises 14 residues. V gave up 5 bases and J gave up 6 bases, with 14 bases separating them. CDR1 and CDR2 from the germline V gene are LNHDA and SQIVND (reference sequence). CDR3 sequence (DNA): TGTGCCAGTAGTCGGGATGATTGGGGTCAGCCCCAGCATTTT. Protein product: CASSRDDWGQPQHF. The full variable domain, its missing parts supplied by reference TRBV19 and TRBJ1-5, is DGGITQSPKYLFRKEGQNVTLSCEQNLNHDAMYWYRQDPGQGLRLIYYSQIVNDFQKGDIAEGYSVSREKKESFPLTVTSAQKNPTAFYLCASSRDDWGQPQHFGDGTRLSIL.

The chain employs TRBV7-6 and TRBJ2-7; TRBD1 or TRBD2 may be the D gene (5 bases each). Germline loops: CDR1 SGHVS, CDR2 FNYEAQ. The ends were cut back, 2 bases at V and 4 bases at J, with 12 bases in the middle. The CDR3 runs to 14 residues. Here the CDR3 reads CASSLSGTAYEQYF. CDR3 nucleotide sequence: TGTGCCAGCAGCTTATCCGGGACGGCATACGAGCAGTACTTC.

CDR3 bases: TGTGCCAGCAGTCGGCAATACAATGAGCAGTTCTTC. This translates into CASSRQYNEQFF. The rearrangement uses TRBV9 and TRBJ2-1; no clear D gene. Per germline, CDR1 SGDLS and CDR2 YYNGEE. Trimming left V 5 bases short and J 4 bases short, with 7 bases between. This CDR3 region has 12 residues.

The rearrangement uses TRBV19 and TRBJ2-7, with a possible D match to TRBD1 (5 bases). This CDR3 spans 12 amino acids. V was shortened by 1 base and J by 7 bases, with 8 bases between the two germline ends. Germline loops: CDR1 LNHDA, CDR2 SQIVND (reference sequence). CDR3 in DNA: TGTGCCAGTAGTATAGGAAAGGGGGAGCAGTACTTC. Residues: CASSIGKGEQYF.

This chain links TRBV2 with TRBJ2-7; weak D call: TRBD1 (5 bases). Trimming removed 8 bases at V and 0 bases at J, with 14 bases between. This CDR3 has 14 residues. Germline V gene lookup returns CDR1 SNHLY and CDR2 FYNNEI. The CDR3 spells CASLGHTSSYEQYF. The CDR3 region has the DNA TGTGCCAGCCTAGGACACACTTCCTCCTACGAGCAGTACTTC.

The genes are TRBV29-1 and TRBJ2-5, with 7 positions matching TRBD2. The J segment lost 4 bases and the V segment lost 4 bases, leaving 6 bases of the junction unmatched. This CDR3 has 13 residues. Looked up from germline, CDR1 is SQVTM and CDR2 is ANQGSEA. CDR3 sequence reads: CSVGAGMRETQYF. DNA of the CDR3: TGCAGCGTTGGAGCGGGGATGCGAGAGACCCAGTACTTC.

The chain has TRBV7-2 and TRBJ2-7; D tentatively reads TRBD1 or TRBD2 (5 bases each). Trimming took off 5 bases at V and 0 bases at J, with 14 bases between the two ends. Germline CDR1 and CDR2: SGHTA and FQGNSA. This CDR3 region has 15 residues. The CDR3 bases are TGTGCCAGCAGCGCACGGGACCCCAGCTCCTACGAGCAGTACTTC. Translating gives CASSARDPSSYEQYF.

The V gene is TRBV6-1, the J gene TRBJ2-2, with D possibly being TRBD2 (6 bases). The germline CDR1 and CDR2 sequences are MNHNS and SASEGT. V dropped 4 bases and J dropped 0 bases, with 12 bases sitting between them. This CDR3 has 16 residues. CDR3 sequence reads: CASSVPGDSNTGELFF. The CDR3 coding sequence is TGTGCCAGCAGTGTACCGGGGGATTCGAACACCGGGGAGCTGTTTTTT.

This clone was picked up one time. The CDR3 spells CASSLDYGYTF. In DNA, the CDR3 is TGTGCCAGCAGCTTGGACTATGGCTACACCTTC. The chain recombines TRBV5-8 with TRBJ1-2; D call uncertain. V shed 0 bases and J shed 3 bases, with 0 bases lying between them. Per the germline V gene, CDR1 is SGHTS and CDR2 is YDEGEE. This CDR3 has 11 residues.

In this sample, this clone turned up once. The chain carries TRBV4-1 and TRBJ2-3, with TRBD1 matching 11 bases. V was pared by 5 bases and J by 5 bases, with 6 bases of the junction left unmatched. The CDR3 length is 15 residues. Looked up from germline, CDR1 is MGHRA and CDR2 is YSYEKL. The CDR3 loop reads CASSYGQGAVDTQYF. Here the CDR3 DNA reads TGCGCCAGCAGCTACGGACAGGGGGCGGTAGATACGCAGTATTTT.

The V call is TRBV11-2, the J call TRBJ2-7, with 12 bases identical to TRBD2. Per the germline V gene, CDR1 is SGHAT and CDR2 is FQNNGV. Trimming at V came to 0 bases and at J to 6 bases, leaving 9 bases not matched to a gene. This CDR3 contains 17 residues. CDR3 amino acids: CASSLDVSSGRVFEQYF. DNA of the CDR3: TGTGCCAGCAGCTTAGATGTGTCTAGCGGGAGGGTGTTCGAGCAGTACTTC.

The chain combines TRBV10-3 with TRBJ1-1; D remains unclear. Germline loops: CDR1 ENHRY, CDR2 SYGVKD. Deletions cut 2 bases from V and 4 bases from J, with 14 bases between. The CDR3 sequence is 15 residues long. CDR3 sequence (DNA): TGTGCCATCAGTGAGGTGGTGGGGTCAGGCACTGAAGCTTTCTTT. Its protein product is CAISEVVGSGTEAFF.

The V and J genes are TRBV28 and TRBJ1-4, with a weak D call TRBD1 (5 bases). Germline values: CDR1 MDHEN, CDR2 SYDVKM. There are 13 residues in the CDR3. V was cut by 10 bases and J by 6 bases, with 15 bases left in between. The CDR3 region has the DNA TGTGCCACCACACGAACCAGGGATGAAAAACTGTTTTTT. The encoded protein is CATTRTRDEKLFF.

The rearrangement joins TRBV29-1 to TRBJ2-7; D gene unclear. The CDR3 is 13 residues long. V was cut by 7 bases and J by 2 bases, with 15 bases left in between. Germline assignment: CDR1 SQVTM and CDR2 ANQGSEA. Written as DNA, the CDR3 is TGCAGCGCAACCGGAACGGCACCCTACGAGCAGTACTTC. It codes for CSATGTAPYEQYF.

This clone has only one observation. The J gene is TRBJ1-1, the V gene TRBV5-1, with unresolved D. CDR1 is SGHRS and CDR2 is YFSETQ in the germline V gene. The CDR3 extends over 14 amino acids. V was cut by 1 base and J by 1 base, with 8 bases left in between. This CDR3 reads CASSLRRPNTEAFF. CDR3 nucleotide sequence: TGCGCCAGCAGCTTGAGGCGACCGAACACTGAAGCTTTCTTT.

J is TRBJ1-2 and V is TRBV28; D remains ambiguous. The CDR3 is made up of 13 amino acids. Trimming left V 2 bases short and J 8 bases short, with 12 bases between. The germline V gene encodes CDR1 MDHEN and CDR2 SYDVKM. The CDR3: CASSLRAPLGYTF. As DNA, the CDR3 is TGTGCCAGCAGTTTAAGGGCCCCTTTAGGCTACACCTTC.

The J gene is TRBJ1-3, the V gene TRBV28, with D possibly being TRBD1 (6 bases). Germline CDR1 reads MDHEN; CDR2 reads SYDVKM. Between the trimmed V and J ends, which lost 4 bases and 7 bases, there was a span of 17 bases. The CDR3 is 15 residues long. CDR3 sequence reads: CASSYPGGLGNTIYF. Here the CDR3 DNA reads TGTGCCAGCAGTTACCCCGGGGGCCTAGGGAACACCATATATTTT.

The chain combines TRBV11-2 with TRBJ1-1, with D possibly matching TRBD1 (5 bases). In germline, CDR1 is SGHAT, CDR2 FQNNGV. This CDR3 has 15 residues. Trimming cost V 1 base and J 1 base, with 10 bases left between them. Here the CDR3 reads CASSLAGKRNTEAFF. The CDR3 region has the DNA TGTGCCAGCAGCTTAGCAGGGAAGAGGAACACTGAAGCTTTCTTT.

V and J are TRBV18 and TRBJ2-7; D remains unclear. Germline lookup yields CDR1 KGHSH and CDR2 LQKENI. Trimming cost V 3 bases and J 5 bases, with 14 bases left between them. There are 14 residues in the CDR3. CDR3 sequence (DNA): TGTGCCAGCTCACCCCGACACCTTTTAGACGAGCAGTACTTC. Translated, it gives CASSPRHLLDEQYF.

The chain has TRBV28 and TRBJ2-3, with 7 positions matching TRBD2. V gave up 5 bases and J gave up 1 base; unmatched junction bases: 3. The CDR3 extends over 14 amino acids. Germline V CDR1 and CDR2: MDHEN, SYDVKM. The CDR3 is CASSSSGRTDTQYF. The DNA for the CDR3 is TGTGCCAGCAGTAGTAGCGGGCGCACAGATACGCAGTATTTT.

V gene TRBV12-5 combines with J gene TRBJ2-7; D unresolved. The CDR3 covers 14 residues. Germline CDR1 and CDR2: LGHNT and FRNRAP. Trimming pared 6 bases from V and 7 bases from J, leaving 19 bases between. This chain's CDR3 is CASGIGLCTLEQYF. CDR3 DNA: TGTGCTAGTGGGATCGGGCTCTGTACCCTAGAGCAGTACTTC.

The gene calls are TRBV10-2 and TRBJ1-1; D is possibly TRBD1 (5 bases). This CDR3 is 14 amino acids long. The V gene lost 7 bases and the J gene lost 10 bases, with 22 bases spanning the gap. Germline values: CDR1 WSHSY, CDR2 SAAADI. The CDR3 sequence is CASTGTGERFRAFF. The CDR3 DNA is TGCGCCAGCACCGGAACGGGGGAGAGGTTCCGAGCTTTCTTT.